This T cell receptor (beta chain) was sequenced during a study of blood T cell repertoires in COVID-19. Original processing notes: By means of reference gene primer amplification, nucleated cell counts were estimated. Libraries were prepared by immunoSEQ multiplex PCR; TCRdb keeps only in-frame clonotypes and omits some of them. V, J and clone size reflect that table, while D and trimming were determined from the DNA. The sample has 180,000 or so clones, around 83% seen once; the top ten hold 0.99%. V lost 1 base to trimming and J lost 1 base, with 8 bases between them. Per the germline V gene, CDR1 is MGHRA and CDR2 is YSYEKL. This CDR3 has 14 residues.

This TCR was recovered from a man aged 18 to 29 with acute or convalescent COVID-19. This chain joins TRBV4-1 and TRBJ2-7; D gene unclear. Sequencing input: peripheral blood. This chain's CDR3 is CASSQVSGSYEQYV. CDR3 sequence (DNA): TGCGCCAGCAGCCAAGTTTCCGGGTCCTACGAGCAGTACGTC.